The 13 T cell receptor beta chains listed next were all sequenced from one sample in a study of blood T cell repertoires in COVID-19. Assay: immunoSEQ multiplex PCR; the TCRdb copy retains only in-frame clones and omits some. The data hold some 150,000 clones, with approximately 87% observed a single time. The sample taken for sequencing was PBMCs or T cells enriched from blood (not recorded which). These TCRs come from a woman between 45 and 60 years old who had recovered from COVID-19.

This sequence joins TRBV24-1 and TRBJ2-4, with no clear D. V was cut by 2 bases and J by 0 bases, with 7 bases left in between. Germline V CDR1 and CDR2: KGHDR, SFDVKD. This CDR3 is built from 15 residues. CDR3: CATSDSSLAKNIQYF. The CDR3 nucleotides read TGTGCCACCAGTGATTCGTCCTTAGCCAAAAACATTCAGTACTTC.

The chain links TRBV30 to TRBJ2-1; D might be TRBD2 (6 bases). This CDR3 is 15 amino acids long. CDR1 and CDR2 (germline): GTSNPN, SVGIG (reference sequence). Trimming took off 2 bases at V and 3 bases at J, with 14 bases between the two ends. In DNA, the CDR3 is TGTGCCTGGAGTTCTGCCCAGCGGGTCTACAATGAGCAGTTCTTC. Encoded protein: CAWSSAQRVYNEQFF.

J is TRBJ1-5 and V is TRBV24-1; D call uncertain. CDR1 KGHDR and CDR2 SFDVKD come from the germline V gene. V lost 2 bases, J lost 6 bases, and 4 bases lay in between. This CDR3 comprises 12 residues. The CDR3 nucleotides are TGTGCCACCAGTGATTCCGTTCAGCCCCAGCATTTT. Protein product: CATSDSVQPQHF.

The chain carries TRBV12-3 or TRBV12-4 and TRBJ1-2; weak D call: TRBD1 (5 bases). The CDR3 runs to 13 residues. V lost 3 bases and J lost 5, with 10 bases in between. The CDR3 region is CASSFQGRYGYTF. CDR3 DNA sequence: TGTGCCAGCAGTTTCCAGGGAAGATATGGCTACACCTTC.

The V call is TRBV5-1, the J call TRBJ1-1; TRBD1 aligns across 8 bases. J gave up 1 base and V 3 bases, and 11 bases lay outside the gene matches. The CDR3 spans 17 residues. Germline V lookup: CDR1 SGHRS, CDR2 YFSETQ. This chain's CDR3 is CASSWSPGQVSNTEAFF. The CDR3 DNA is TGCGCCAGCAGCTGGTCACCGGGACAGGTCTCGAACACTGAAGCTTTCTTT.

In this sample, this clone turned up a few times. This chain uses TRBV6-6 with TRBJ2-3; 7 nucleotides match TRBD1. The CDR3 sequence is 14 residues long. Per germline, CDR1 MNHNY and CDR2 SVGAGI (reference sequence). V lost 6 bases to trimming and J lost 2 bases; unmatched junction nucleotides: 5. CDR3 region: CASRRQGTTDTQYF. CDR3 DNA sequence: TGTGCCAGCAGGAGACAGGGAACCACAGATACGCAGTATTTT.

V and J are TRBV7-9 and TRBJ1-2; the D gene is possibly TRBD1 (6 bases). The CDR3 is 12 residues long. Germline V gene sequence: CDR1 SEHNR, CDR2 FQNEAQ (reference sequence). Deletions cut 7 bases from V and 4 bases from J, with 10 bases between. The CDR3 sequence is CASTGDFYGYTF. CDR3 bases: TGTGCCAGCACAGGGGATTTCTATGGCTACACCTTC.

This sequence joins TRBV5-1 and TRBJ1-1; 7 bases align to TRBD1. J was trimmed by 5 bases and V by 4 bases; bases with no gene match: 8. This CDR3 is built from 14 residues. Germline lookup yields CDR1 SGHRS and CDR2 YFSETQ. The CDR3 coding sequence is TGCGCCAGCAGCCAGACAGGGTCTTTAACTGAAGCTTTCTTT. Its protein is CASSQTGSLTEAFF.

This chain joins TRBV6-5 and TRBJ2-2; tentative D call: TRBD2 (6 bases). Germline assignment: CDR1 MNHEY and CDR2 SVGAGI. CDR3 size: 16 residues. Trimming took off 2 bases at V and 6 bases at J, with 16 bases between the two ends. The CDR3 nucleotides are TGTGCCAGCAGTTACGGGCGGGGAGTTTTCCCCGGGGAGCTGTTTTTT. Translated: CASSYGRGVFPGELFF.

The J gene is TRBJ1-2, the V gene TRBV19; TRBD1 might be the D (5 bases). Trimming shortened V by 10 bases and J by 8 bases, and 20 bases separated the two germline ends. Per germline, CDR1 LNHDA and CDR2 SQIVND (reference sequence). The CDR3 covers 13 residues. This CDR3 is CATDGGMLRGYTF. In DNA form, the CDR3 reads TGTGCCACCGACGGGGGGATGTTGCGGGGCTACACCTTC.

This chain uses TRBV18 with TRBJ2-2; tentatively, D is TRBD1 (5 bases). The CDR3 totals 16 residues. Trimming left V 2 bases short and J 4 bases short, with 14 bases between. Germline lookup yields CDR1 KGHSH and CDR2 LQKENI. The CDR3 DNA sequence: TGTGCCAGCTCACCATGGAAGGGGATGGGCACCGGGGAGCTGTTTTTT. Translated: CASSPWKGMGTGELFF. The entire variable domain, with the rest obtained from reference TRBV18 and TRBJ2-2, is as follows: NAGVMQNPRHLVRRRGQEARLRCSPMKGHSHVYWYRQLPEEGLKFMVYLQKENIIDESGMPKERFSAEFPKEGPSILRIQQVVRGDSAAYFCASSPWKGMGTGELFFGEGSRLTVL.

This rearrangement joins TRBV7-3 to TRBJ2-3, with 9 positions matching TRBD2. The V gene end was trimmed by 5 bases and the J gene end by 1 base; junction bases not matched to a gene: 7. There are 16 residues in the CDR3. CDR1 and CDR2 (germline): SGHTA, FQGTGA. The CDR3 region has the DNA TGTGCCAGCAGCCGGTTAGCGGGGGAGGGCACAGATACGCAGTATTTT. It yields the protein CASSRLAGEGTDTQYF.

The chain recombines TRBV6-5 with TRBJ2-1, with 8 bases that match TRBD2. In germline, CDR1 is MNHEY, CDR2 SVGAGI. The CDR3 consists of 15 residues. With V trimmed by 7 bases and J by 1 base, 6 bases remained unmatched. CDR3 in amino acids: CASNPGLVSYNEQFF. CDR3 bases: TGTGCCAGCAACCCGGGACTAGTTTCCTACAATGAGCAGTTCTTC.